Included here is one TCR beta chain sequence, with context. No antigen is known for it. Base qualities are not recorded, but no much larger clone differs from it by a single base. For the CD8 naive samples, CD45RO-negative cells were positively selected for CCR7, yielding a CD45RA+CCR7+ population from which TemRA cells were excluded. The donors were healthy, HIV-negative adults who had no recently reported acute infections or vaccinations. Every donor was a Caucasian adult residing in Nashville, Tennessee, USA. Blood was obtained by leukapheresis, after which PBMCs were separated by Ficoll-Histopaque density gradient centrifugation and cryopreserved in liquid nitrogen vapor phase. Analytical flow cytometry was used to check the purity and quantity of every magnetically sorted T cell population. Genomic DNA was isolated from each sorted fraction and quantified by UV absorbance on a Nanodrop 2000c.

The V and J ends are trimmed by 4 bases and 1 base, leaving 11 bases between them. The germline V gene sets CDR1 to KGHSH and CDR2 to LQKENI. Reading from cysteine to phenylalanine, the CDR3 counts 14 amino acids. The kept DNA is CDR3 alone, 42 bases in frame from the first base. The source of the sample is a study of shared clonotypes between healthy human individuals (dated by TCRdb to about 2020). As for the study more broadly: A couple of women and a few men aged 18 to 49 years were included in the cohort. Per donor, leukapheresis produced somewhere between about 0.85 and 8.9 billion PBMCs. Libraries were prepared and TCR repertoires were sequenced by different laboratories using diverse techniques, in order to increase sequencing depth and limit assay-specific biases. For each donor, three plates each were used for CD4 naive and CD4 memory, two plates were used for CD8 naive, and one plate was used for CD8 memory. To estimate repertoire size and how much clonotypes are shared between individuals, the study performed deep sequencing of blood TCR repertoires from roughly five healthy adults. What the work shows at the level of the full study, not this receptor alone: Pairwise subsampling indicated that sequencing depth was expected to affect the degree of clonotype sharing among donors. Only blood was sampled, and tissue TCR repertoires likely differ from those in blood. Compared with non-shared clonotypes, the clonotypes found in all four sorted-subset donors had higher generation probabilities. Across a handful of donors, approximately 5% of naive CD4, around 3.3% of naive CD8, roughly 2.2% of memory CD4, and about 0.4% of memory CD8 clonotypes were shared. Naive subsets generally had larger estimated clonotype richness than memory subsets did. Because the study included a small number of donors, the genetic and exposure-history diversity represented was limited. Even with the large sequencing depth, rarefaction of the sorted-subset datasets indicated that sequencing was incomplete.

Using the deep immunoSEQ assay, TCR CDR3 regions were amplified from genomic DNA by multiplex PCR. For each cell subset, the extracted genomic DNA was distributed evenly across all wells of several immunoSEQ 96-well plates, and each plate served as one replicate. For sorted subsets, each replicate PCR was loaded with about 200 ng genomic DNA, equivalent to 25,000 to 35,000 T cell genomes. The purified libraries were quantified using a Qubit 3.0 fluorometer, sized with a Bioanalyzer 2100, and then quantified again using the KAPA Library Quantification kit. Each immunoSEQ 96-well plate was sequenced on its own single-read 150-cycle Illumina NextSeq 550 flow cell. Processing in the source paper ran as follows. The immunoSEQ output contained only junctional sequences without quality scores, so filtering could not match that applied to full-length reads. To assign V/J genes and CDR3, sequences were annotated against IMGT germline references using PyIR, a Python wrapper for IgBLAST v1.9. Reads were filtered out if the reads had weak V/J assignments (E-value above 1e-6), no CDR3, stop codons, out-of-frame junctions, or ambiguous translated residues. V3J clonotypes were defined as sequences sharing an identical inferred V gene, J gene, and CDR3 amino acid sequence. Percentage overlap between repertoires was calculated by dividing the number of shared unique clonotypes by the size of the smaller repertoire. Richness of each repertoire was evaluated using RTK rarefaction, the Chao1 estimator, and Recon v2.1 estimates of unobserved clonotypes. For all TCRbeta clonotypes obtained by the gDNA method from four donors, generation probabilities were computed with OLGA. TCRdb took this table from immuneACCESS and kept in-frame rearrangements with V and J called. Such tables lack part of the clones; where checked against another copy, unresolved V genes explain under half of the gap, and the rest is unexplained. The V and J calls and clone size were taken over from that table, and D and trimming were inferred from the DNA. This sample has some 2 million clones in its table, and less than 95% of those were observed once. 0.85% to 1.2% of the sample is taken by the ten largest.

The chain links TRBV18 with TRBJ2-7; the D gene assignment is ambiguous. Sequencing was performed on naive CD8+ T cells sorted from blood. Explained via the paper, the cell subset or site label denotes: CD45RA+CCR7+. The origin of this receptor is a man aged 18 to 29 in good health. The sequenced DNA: TGTGCCAGCTCACTCCCGACATTATCCTACGAGCAGTACTTC. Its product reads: CASSLPTLSYEQYF.